The rows below give T cell receptor beta chains drawn from one sample of a study of cytomegalovirus exposure and HLA in healthy donors. The data were produced by immunoSEQ multiplex PCR, yet TCRdb's version contains in-frame clones alone and is incomplete. Among under 100,000 clones, 65% to 80% were seen once, and the ten largest hold less than 15%. Material: PBMCs. These receptors all stem from a woman aged 45-60 years in good health and CMV-seropositive. The CDR3 runs from the conserved cysteine through the conserved F or W. Fields, in order: J gene, V gene, CDR3 protein.

>TRBJ1-2|TRBV27
CASSFGGGYGYTF
>TRBJ2-3|TRBV7-9
CASSLGPADNTDTQYF
>TRBJ1-1|TRBV7-3
CASSLMSLPNTEAFF
>TRBJ2-1|TRBV7-2
CASSSDRLAGSSQFF
>TRBJ2-1|TRBV7-6
CAVRDRGGEQFF
>TRBJ1-2|TRBV5-6
CASTPWEFYGYTF
>TRBJ2-1|TRBV2
CASSLTRGTTNEQFF
>TRBJ1-6|TRBV6-4
CASSVTGTGRSPLHF
>TRBJ1-1|TRBV18
CASSPRLGQNTEAFF
>TRBJ2-5|TRBV15
CATSRDTGQETQYF
>TRBJ1-6|TRBV5-1
CASRQESSYNSPLHF
>TRBJ2-2|TRBV11-2
CASSLGRAGTGELFF
>TRBJ2-5|TRBV2
CASYLFGGATQYF
>TRBJ2-7|TRBV7-7
CASSLWGGREQYF
>TRBJ1-3|TRBV5-1
CASSVGGGPNSGNTIYF
>TRBJ2-2|TRBV5-4
CASSPENMRSGSGELFF
>TRBJ1-2|TRBV27
CASSWGTGEDGYTF
>TRBJ2-3|TRBV7-3
CASSISTSFAQYF
>TRBJ2-7|TRBV6-1
CASSERPRGYEQYF
>TRBJ2-4|TRBV5-1
CASSNPLRDRGNIQYF
>TRBJ2-1|TRBV7-9
CASSLAIGQGIQDEQFF
>TRBJ1-5|TRBV19
CASSIRATGAFNQPQHF
>TRBJ1-1|TRBV11-2
CASSWTGANTEAFF
>TRBJ1-5|TRBV2
CASNREGAGYQPQHF
>TRBJ2-1|TRBV4-1
CASSQVLVRYNEQFF
>TRBJ2-1|TRBV5-1
CASSIRIGTSYRSGNEQFF
>TRBJ2-3|TRBV9
CASSLAGGAPDTQYF
>TRBJ2-6|TRBV19
CASHTLTNRWGANVLTF
>TRBJ2-2|TRBV9
CASSASGRAGGELFF
>TRBJ1-5|TRBV19
CASSHRGGYSNQPQHF
>TRBJ2-5|TRBV29-1
CSVGEGGQETQYF
>TRBJ2-2|TRBV19
CASSIGQGWAGELFF
>TRBJ2-7|TRBV13
CASSLSSYEQYF
>TRBJ2-7|TRBV2
CFKQIAAYEQYF
>TRBJ1-6|TRBV28
CASSFQERNSPLHF
>TRBJ1-1|TRBV5-1
CASSFGHGNTEAFF
>TRBJ1-1|TRBV5-6
CASSYYGGAGDETFF